The 30 T cell receptor beta chains presented below share a single source sample, sequenced in a study of OX40 agonist ivuxolimab in advanced cancers. Assay: immunoSEQ multiplex PCR; the TCRdb copy retains only in-frame clones and omits some. The sample lists about 17,000 clones; around 70% were seen once. The sequencing used CD4+ or CD8+ T cells sorted from blood, collected in a trial of the OX40 agonist ivuxolimab. The source of these receptors is an adult with an advanced solid tumor such as melanoma, head and neck, liver or kidney cancer.

This chain joins TRBV7-2 and TRBJ2-7; D not resolved. Trimming cost V 1 base and J 5 bases, with 9 bases left between them. CDR1 is SGHTA and CDR2 is FQGNSA in the germline V gene. The CDR3 extends over 13 amino acids. CDR3 protein: CASSLVTLNEQYF. The CDR3 bases are TGTGCCAGCAGCTTAGTCACCCTCAACGAGCAGTACTTC.

This chain connects TRBV11-3 to TRBJ2-5; D gene unclear. The CDR3 consists of 13 residues. Looked up from germline, CDR1 is SGHNT and CDR2 is YENEEA. V gave up 5 bases and J gave up 5 bases, with 12 bases separating them. CDR3 sequence: CASSPSMGETQYF. DNA for the CDR3: TGTGCCAGCAGCCCCAGTATGGGGGAGACCCAGTACTTC.

J is TRBJ2-7 and V is TRBV11-2; D assignment may be TRBD1 or TRBD2 (5 bases each). Germline assignment: CDR1 SGHAT and CDR2 FQNNGV. CDR3 size: 16 residues. Trimming cost V 4 bases and J 1 base, with 17 bases left between them. Here the CDR3 DNA reads TGTGCCAGCAGCTCCGGGACGGCCGGAGGATCCTACGAGCAGTACTTC. Protein sequence: CASSSGTAGGSYEQYF.

The rearrangement links TRBV5-4 to TRBJ1-4; no definite D call. The germline V gene has CDR1 SGHNT and CDR2 YYREEE (reference sequence). This CDR3 has 13 residues. V lost 3 bases to trimming and J lost 4 bases, with 7 bases between them. As DNA, the CDR3 is TGTGCCAGCAGCTACGAGGTTAATGAAAAACTGTTTTTT. Protein: CASSYEVNEKLFF. The full variable domain, in which reference TRBV5-4 and TRBJ1-4 provide the parts outside the CDR3, is ETGVTQSPTHLIKTRGQQVTLRCSSQSGHNTVSWYQQALGQGPQFIFQYYREEENGRGNFPPRFSGLQFPNYSSELNVNALELDDSALYLCASSYEVNEKLFFGSGTQLSVL.

V is TRBV6-4 and J is TRBJ2-1; TRBD2 aligns across 11 bases. V lost 7 bases and J lost 0; bases outside the gene matches: 8. The CDR3 spans 17 residues. CDR1 is MRHNA and CDR2 is SNTAGT in the germline V gene. Here the CDR3 DNA reads TGTGCCAGCAAGGTGGGGGGACTAGCGGACTCCTACAATGAGCAGTTCTTC. This translates into CASKVGGLADSYNEQFF.

The CDR3 DNA reads TGCGCCAGCAGCCAAGAGACTAGCGGGGGGCTCAATGAGCAGTTCTTC. Protein sequence: CASSQETSGGLNEQFF. The chain has TRBV4-3 and TRBJ2-1; 13 positions match TRBD2. Germline V CDR1 and CDR2: LGHNA, YSLEER. CDR3 length: 16 amino acids. The trim removed 0 bases at V and 6 bases at J, leaving 2 bases unmatched.

This chain links TRBV27 with TRBJ2-1, with 8 bases fitting TRBD1. CDR1 is MNHEY, CDR2 SMNVEV, per germline (reference sequence). The CDR3 loop spans 16 amino acids. V lost 5 bases to trimming and J lost 4 bases; unmatched junction nucleotides: 10. CDR3 loop: CASSPTPGQAYNEQFF. CDR3 sequence (DNA): TGTGCCAGCAGTCCTACGCCGGGACAGGCGTACAATGAGCAGTTCTTC.

V gene TRBV7-8 combines with J gene TRBJ2-1; 13 positions match TRBD2. The ends lost 5 bases at V and 2 bases at J; junction bases unmatched: 12. Germline V gives CDR1 SGHVS, CDR2 FQNEAQ. The CDR3 is made up of 19 amino acids. CDR3 amino acids: CASSTRLAGGFSTYNEQFF. CDR3 bases: TGTGCCAGCAGCACTCGACTAGCGGGAGGTTTCTCGACCTACAATGAGCAGTTCTTC.

In this sample, this clone turned up many times. The V call is TRBV5-1, the J call TRBJ2-2; tentatively, D is TRBD1 or TRBD2 (6 bases each). In germline, CDR1 is SGHRS, CDR2 YFSETQ. V lost 8 bases and J lost 1, with 12 bases in between. This CDR3 has 14 amino acids. In DNA, the CDR3 is TGCGCCAGTGGGGGGCAGGAGAACACCGGGGAGCTGTTTTTT. It specifies CASGGQENTGELFF.

This clone was seen once. V gene TRBV5-6 combines with J gene TRBJ2-7; 10 nucleotides match TRBD1. The CDR3 has 15 residues. V was clipped by 4 bases and J by 3 bases; unmatched bases: 7. Germline values: CDR1 SGHDT, CDR2 YYEEEE. CDR3 sequence: CASSPEGQGRYEQYF. The CDR3 coding sequence is TGTGCCAGCAGCCCGGAGGGACAGGGGCGCTACGAGCAGTACTTC.

This clone was detected once. The chain employs TRBV7-6 and TRBJ2-5, with 9 bases identical to TRBD2. The length of the CDR3 is 18 residues. Germline V gene sequence: CDR1 SGHVS, CDR2 FNYEAQ. The trim removed 5 bases at V and 2 bases at J, leaving 15 bases unmatched. CDR3 sequence reads: CASSPTQREEGFQETQYF. In nucleotides, the CDR3 is TGTGCCAGCAGCCCAACTCAGCGGGAGGAAGGCTTTCAAGAGACCCAGTACTTC.

In this sample, this clone turned up a few times. V gene TRBV7-9 combines with J gene TRBJ2-6, with D perhaps matching TRBD1 (6 bases). The CDR3 spans 16 residues. Germline V gives CDR1 SEHNR, CDR2 FQNEAQ (reference sequence). The germline V and J ends were trimmed by 5 bases and 1 base, with 12 bases remaining between them. CDR3: CASSPNDRSGANVLTF. The CDR3 DNA follows: TGTGCCAGCAGCCCCAACGACAGGTCTGGGGCCAACGTCCTGACTTTC.

Judged by abundance, this clone is medium-sized. The V and J genes are TRBV29-1 and TRBJ2-5, with D possibly matching TRBD2 (7 bases). The CDR3 is 15 residues long. Trimming pared 2 bases from V and 2 bases from J, leaving 15 bases between. The germline CDR1 and CDR2 sequences are SQVTM and ANQGSEA. CDR3: CSVERGGPGQETQYF. The CDR3 DNA is TGCAGCGTTGAAAGGGGGGGGCCAGGACAAGAGACCCAGTACTTC.

Comments on this clone: The sample has other DNA sequences that encode this CDR3 too. This sequence joins TRBV6-1 and TRBJ2-7; D is undetermined. V was pared by 4 bases and J by 0 bases, with 10 bases between. Germline CDR1 and CDR2: MNHNS and SASEGT. This CDR3 spans 14 amino acids. The CDR3 region is CASSGRGSSYEQYF. DNA for the CDR3: TGTGCCAGCAGTGGCCGCGGAAGCTCCTACGAGCAGTACTTC.

This clone turned up a few times. The CDR3, as DNA: TGTGCCAGCAGCAGGTCGGGACTAGCGGTTTACAATGAGCAGTTCTTC. The encoded protein is CASSRSGLAVYNEQFF. The rearrangement uses TRBV7-8 and TRBJ2-1; 11 nucleotides align to TRBD2. V shed 5 bases, J shed 4 bases, and the junction held 7 bases outside the gene matches. Germline CDR1 and CDR2: SGHVS and FQNEAQ. This CDR3 contains 16 residues.

This chain links TRBV6-5 with TRBJ2-2; 9 positions agree with TRBD2. The CDR3 is made up of 15 amino acids. Looked up from germline, CDR1 is MNHEY and CDR2 is SVGAGI. Trimming took 6 bases from V and 5 from J; bases not matched to a gene: 7. CDR3 coding DNA: TGTGCCAGCAGCCTGGACCTAGCGGGGACCGGGGAGCTGTTTTTT. It translates to CASSLDLAGTGELFF.

This clone was observed once. The CDR3 protein is CASSVGTSGRATETQYF. CDR3 sequence (DNA): TGTGCCAGTAGTGTTGGGACTAGCGGGAGGGCCACAGAGACCCAGTACTTC. V is TRBV19 and J is TRBJ2-5; TRBD2 matches 16 bases. V shed 5 bases and J 4 bases; nucleotides not matched to a gene: 7. The CDR3 extends over 17 amino acids. Per germline, CDR1 LNHDA and CDR2 SQIVND (reference sequence).

This rearrangement joins TRBV15 to TRBJ2-3; D ambiguous. Per the germline V gene, CDR1 is LNHNV and CDR2 is YYDKDF (reference sequence). The CDR3 spans 13 residues. Trimming stripped 5 bases from V and 3 bases from J, with 9 bases between. CDR3 DNA: TGTGCCACCAGCCTAAGGCGGACAGATACGCAGTATTTT. Translated: CATSLRRTDTQYF.

V is TRBV10-3 and J is TRBJ2-3; TRBD2 agrees at 7 bases. CDR3 size: 16 residues. The V gene's germline CDR1 is ENHRY and CDR2 SYGVKD. Trimming at V came to 4 bases and at J to 0 bases, leaving 7 bases not matched to a gene. The CDR3 spells CAISARAGESTDTQYF. DNA for the CDR3: TGTGCCATCAGTGCTCGGGCGGGAGAAAGCACAGATACGCAGTATTTT.

V usage is TRBV28 and J usage is TRBJ2-7, with 8 bases that match TRBD1. The germline CDR1 and CDR2 sequences are MDHEN and SYDVKM. V lost 5 bases to trimming and J lost 2 bases; unmatched junction nucleotides: 2. The CDR3 is 13 amino acids. CDR3 region: CASSQGAPYEQYF. Written as DNA, the CDR3 is TGTGCCAGCAGTCAGGGGGCTCCCTACGAGCAGTACTTC.

This clone appeared a few times. This chain links TRBV6-5 with TRBJ1-2; no clear D gene. The germline V and J ends were trimmed by 10 bases and 0 bases, with 9 bases remaining between them. This CDR3 comprises 12 residues. The germline V gene encodes CDR1 MNHEY and CDR2 SVGAGI. CDR3 protein: CATLGTNYGYTF. The DNA of the CDR3 is TGTGCCACTCTAGGTACTAACTATGGCTACACCTTC.

The chain employs TRBV29-1 and TRBJ2-3; TRBD1 agrees at 7 bases. With 0 bases clipped from V and 6 bases from J, the junction kept 9 bases outside the gene matches. The germline CDR1 and CDR2 sequences are SQVTM and ANQGSEA. The CDR3 runs to 15 residues. CDR3: CSVEDIQGIGDTQYF. For the CDR3, the DNA is TGCAGCGTTGAAGATATACAGGGGATCGGGGATACGCAGTATTTT.

The chain uses TRBV6-1 and TRBJ1-5; no definite D call. The length of the CDR3 is 15 residues. V lost 6 bases, J lost 0 bases, and 12 bases lay in between. The germline gives CDR1 MNHNS, CDR2 SASEGT. The CDR3 protein is CASRADPYSNQPQHF. The CDR3 nucleotides read TGTGCCAGCAGGGCGGACCCTTATAGCAATCAGCCCCAGCATTTT.

Relative to its sample, this clone is medium-sized. This rearrangement joins TRBV6-6 to TRBJ2-2; D ambiguous. The CDR3 length is 13 residues. Germline CDR1 and CDR2: MNHNY and SVGAGI (reference sequence). The germline V and J ends were trimmed by 5 bases and 3 bases, with 7 bases remaining between them. The DNA for the CDR3 is TGTGCCAGCAGTACGACGGACACCGGGGAGCTGTTTTTT. As protein: CASSTTDTGELFF.

This chain joins TRBV6-5 and TRBJ2-7, with 7 bases identical to TRBD1. The CDR3 loop spans 15 amino acids. J lost 0 bases, V lost 0 bases, and 2 bases had no gene match. CDR1 and CDR2 (germline): MNHEY, SVGAGI. DNA of the CDR3: TGTGCCAGCAGTTACTCAGGGGACAGCTCCTACGAGCAGTACTTC. It encodes CASSYSGDSSYEQYF.

V is TRBV11-3 and J is TRBJ2-7, with a tentative D call TRBD2 (6 bases). Germline CDR1 SGHNT, CDR2 YENEEA. This CDR3 is built from 13 residues. Trimming removed 4 bases at V and 6 bases at J, with 13 bases between. The CDR3: CASSSGGGTEQYF. As DNA, the CDR3 is TGTGCCAGCAGCTCAGGCGGAGGGACCGAGCAGTACTTC.

Only a few counts were recorded for this clone. This chain links TRBV11-3 with TRBJ1-1; D not certain. The germline V gene encodes CDR1 SGHNT and CDR2 YENEEA. The CDR3 has 13 amino acids. The V end lost 1 base, the J end lost 5 bases, and 8 bases lay between the germline ends. The CDR3 loop reads CASSLAALTEAFF. CDR3 coding DNA: TGTGCCAGCAGCTTAGCCGCGTTAACTGAAGCTTTCTTT.

This clone was detected only once. V and J are TRBV25-1 and TRBJ2-7; 9 positions agree with TRBD1. The ends lost 2 bases at V and 5 bases at J; junction bases unmatched: 7. This CDR3 contains 15 residues. Germline assignment: CDR1 MGHDK and CDR2 SYGVNS. The CDR3 nucleotides read TGTGCCAGCAGTGAAAAGGGACAGGGTATCGACGAGCAGTACTTC. It encodes CASSEKGQGIDEQYF.

The chain links TRBV6-5 to TRBJ1-1, with D possibly TRBD1 on 5 matching bases. The CDR3 is 13 residues long. CDR1 and CDR2 from the germline V gene are MNHEY and SVGAGI. Trimming shortened V by 5 bases and J by 8 bases, and 15 bases separated the two germline ends. CDR3: CASSLIGTIEAFF. CDR3 DNA sequence: TGTGCCAGCAGTCTTATAGGGACCATCGAAGCTTTCTTT.

The chain is built from TRBV2 and TRBJ1-5; 9 bases are shared with TRBD1. CDR3 length: 16 residues. V trimming: 2 bases; J trimming: 1 base; junction bases outside the gene matches: 3. CDR1 is SNHLY, CDR2 FYNNEI, per germline. The CDR3 loop is CASSESDRGSNQPQHF. The DNA for the CDR3 is TGTGCCAGCAGTGAATCGGACAGGGGAAGCAATCAGCCCCAGCATTTT.